This is a list of T cell receptor beta chains from one sample in a study of a mutant IDH1 vaccine in newly diagnosed glioma. Repertoires were generated with immunoSEQ multiplex PCR, while TCRdb's copy carries only in-frame clones and drops some. The profile shows around 60,000 clones, under 90% of them singletons. No antigen has been assigned to these receptors. Sequenced material: PBMCs, taken from a glioma patient whose treatment included an IDH1 peptide vaccine. The receptors derive from a man aged 30 to 45 with glioma. Each CDR3 is given with its conserved first and last residue. Fields, in order: J gene, V gene, clone size, CDR3 protein. Clone size, where shown, is once, few, many, or a class for clones that have expanded.

j_call: TRBJ1-1; v_call: TRBV29-1; clone_size: NA; cdr3_aa: CSVPMRDRGPGGTEAFF
j_call: TRBJ2-5; v_call: TRBV7-9; clone_size: NA; cdr3_aa: CARDRAFQETQYF
j_call: TRBJ2-7; v_call: TRBV7-6; clone_size: NA; cdr3_aa: CASSSLGKTYEQYF
j_call: TRBJ1-4; v_call: TRBV2; clone_size: NA; cdr3_aa: CASSPRGGGGKLFF
j_call: TRBJ2-1; v_call: TRBV5-1; clone_size: NA; cdr3_aa: CASSLRDEQFF
j_call: TRBJ1-2; v_call: TRBV18; clone_size: NA; cdr3_aa: CASSPRLRGSDYGYTF
j_call: TRBJ2-2; v_call: TRBV9; clone_size: NA; cdr3_aa: CASSGLALGTGELFF
j_call: TRBJ1-5; v_call: TRBV7-9; clone_size: NA; cdr3_aa: CASSLAGSSNQPQHF
j_call: TRBJ1-1; v_call: TRBV19; clone_size: NA; cdr3_aa: CASSISGNTEAFF
j_call: TRBJ1-2; v_call: TRBV6-1; clone_size: NA; cdr3_aa: CASSAVIRRGRAYGYTF
j_call: TRBJ1-4; v_call: TRBV15; clone_size: NA; cdr3_aa: CATSRDPNIGEKLFF
j_call: TRBJ2-7; v_call: TRBV18; clone_size: once; cdr3_aa: CASSPPGQITYEQYF
j_call: TRBJ2-3; v_call: TRBV5-1; clone_size: once; cdr3_aa: CASSVPGSVDTQYF
j_call: TRBJ1-1; v_call: TRBV5-4; clone_size: few; cdr3_aa: CASSVGRDRGNTEAFF
j_call: TRBJ1-1; v_call: TRBV30; clone_size: NA; cdr3_aa: CAWTLPGTGGAFF
j_call: TRBJ1-1; v_call: TRBV18; clone_size: few; cdr3_aa: CASSPPTGGLNTEAFF
j_call: TRBJ1-5; v_call: TRBV19; clone_size: few; cdr3_aa: CASSNPSNQPQHF
j_call: TRBJ1-4; v_call: TRBV7-9; clone_size: few; cdr3_aa: CASSSRTGPTNEKLFF
j_call: TRBJ1-1; v_call: TRBV30; clone_size: NA; cdr3_aa: CAWSVGTPTEAFF
j_call: TRBJ2-1; v_call: TRBV30; clone_size: once; cdr3_aa: CAWSRDALYNEQFF
j_call: TRBJ2-7; v_call: TRBV4-2; clone_size: NA; cdr3_aa: CASSQPNLGTEYEQYF
j_call: TRBJ2-3; v_call: TRBV7-2; clone_size: NA; cdr3_aa: CASSFDVDTQYF
j_call: TRBJ1-1; v_call: TRBV28; clone_size: NA; cdr3_aa: CASRGLMNTEAFF
j_call: TRBJ2-3; v_call: TRBV5-4; clone_size: NA; cdr3_aa: CASSLSASTDTQYF
j_call: TRBJ2-7; v_call: TRBV7-8; clone_size: NA; cdr3_aa: CASSLVSTGRNYEQYF
j_call: TRBJ1-1; v_call: TRBV19; clone_size: NA; cdr3_aa: CASSKGQGYTEAFF
j_call: TRBJ2-3; v_call: TRBV7-8; clone_size: NA; cdr3_aa: CASSVDSGGVTDTQYF
j_call: TRBJ2-7; v_call: TRBV4-1; clone_size: NA; cdr3_aa: CASSQDGNKQYF
j_call: TRBJ2-1; v_call: TRBV5-6; clone_size: NA; cdr3_aa: CASKRDRAPYNEQFF
j_call: TRBJ2-1; v_call: TRBV30; clone_size: NA; cdr3_aa: CAWSDRDRGYNEQFF
j_call: TRBJ2-5; v_call: TRBV6-5; clone_size: NA; cdr3_aa: CASTDRLQETQYF
j_call: TRBJ2-1; v_call: TRBV13; clone_size: NA; cdr3_aa: CASSPRTSGSSYNEQFF
j_call: NA; v_call: TRBV5-4; clone_size: NA; cdr3_aa: CASSSRGTGPYEQYF